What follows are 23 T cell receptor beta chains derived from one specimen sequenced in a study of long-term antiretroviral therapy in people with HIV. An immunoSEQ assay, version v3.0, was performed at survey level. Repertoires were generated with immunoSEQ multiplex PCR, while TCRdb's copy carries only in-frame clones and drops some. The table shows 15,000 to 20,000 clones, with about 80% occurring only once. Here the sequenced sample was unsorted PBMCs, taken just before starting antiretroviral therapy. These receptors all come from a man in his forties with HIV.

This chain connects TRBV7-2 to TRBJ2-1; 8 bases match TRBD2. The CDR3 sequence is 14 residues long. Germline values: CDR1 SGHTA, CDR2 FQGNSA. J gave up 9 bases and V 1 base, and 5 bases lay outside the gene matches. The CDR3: CASSLGGGGSEQFF. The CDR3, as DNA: TGTGCCAGCAGCTTAGGGGGCGGGGGGTCTGAGCAGTTCTTC.

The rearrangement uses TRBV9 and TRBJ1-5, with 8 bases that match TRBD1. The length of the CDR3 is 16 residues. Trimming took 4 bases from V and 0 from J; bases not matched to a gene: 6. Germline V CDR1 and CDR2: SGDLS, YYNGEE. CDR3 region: CASSSGTGDSNQPQHF. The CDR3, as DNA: TGTGCCAGCAGCAGTGGGACAGGAGATAGCAATCAGCCCCAGCATTTT.

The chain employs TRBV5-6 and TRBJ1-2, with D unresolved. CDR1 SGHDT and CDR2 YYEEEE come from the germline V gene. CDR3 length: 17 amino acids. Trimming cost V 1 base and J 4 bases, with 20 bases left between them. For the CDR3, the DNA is TGTGCCAGCAGCTTGACCTGGCCTCGTCCGGAGGGCTATGGCTACACCTTC. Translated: CASSLTWPRPEGYGYTF.

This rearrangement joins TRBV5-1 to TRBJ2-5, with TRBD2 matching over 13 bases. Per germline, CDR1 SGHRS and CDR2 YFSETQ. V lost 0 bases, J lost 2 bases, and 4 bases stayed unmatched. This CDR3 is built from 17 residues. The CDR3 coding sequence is TGCGCCAGCAGCTTGGGACTAGCGGGAGGCCGACAAGAGACCCAGTACTTC. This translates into CASSLGLAGGRQETQYF.

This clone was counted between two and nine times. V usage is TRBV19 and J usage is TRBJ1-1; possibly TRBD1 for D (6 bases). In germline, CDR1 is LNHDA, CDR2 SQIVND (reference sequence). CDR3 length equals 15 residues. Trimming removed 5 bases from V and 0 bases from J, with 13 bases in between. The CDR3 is CASSEPQGLNTEAFF. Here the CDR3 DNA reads TGTGCCAGTAGTGAACCACAGGGCTTGAACACTGAAGCTTTCTTT.

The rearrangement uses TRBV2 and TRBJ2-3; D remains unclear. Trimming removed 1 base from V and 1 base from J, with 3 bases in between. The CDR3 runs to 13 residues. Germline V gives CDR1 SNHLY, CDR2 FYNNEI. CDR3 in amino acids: CASSEGGTDTQYF. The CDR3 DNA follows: TGTGCCAGCAGTGAAGGTGGCACAGATACGCAGTATTTT.

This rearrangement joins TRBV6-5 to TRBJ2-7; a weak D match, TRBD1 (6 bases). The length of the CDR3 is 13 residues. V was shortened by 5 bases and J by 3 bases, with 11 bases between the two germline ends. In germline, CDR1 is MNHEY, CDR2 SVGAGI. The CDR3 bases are TGTGCCAGCAGTCGGACAGAGGACTACGAGCAGTACTTC. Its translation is CASSRTEDYEQYF.

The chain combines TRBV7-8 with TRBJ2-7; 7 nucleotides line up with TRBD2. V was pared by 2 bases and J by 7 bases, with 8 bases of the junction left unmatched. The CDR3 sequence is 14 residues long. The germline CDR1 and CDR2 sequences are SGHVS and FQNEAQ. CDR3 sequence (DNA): TGTGCCAGCAGCTTAAAGGGGTTGGGAGGGGAGCAGTACTTC. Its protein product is CASSLKGLGGEQYF.

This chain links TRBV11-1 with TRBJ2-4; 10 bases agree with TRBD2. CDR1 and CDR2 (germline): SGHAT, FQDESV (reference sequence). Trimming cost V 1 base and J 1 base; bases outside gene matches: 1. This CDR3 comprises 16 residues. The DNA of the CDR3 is TGTGCCAGCAGCTTAGGAGCGGGAGGGGCCAAAAACATTCAGTACTTC. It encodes CASSLGAGGAKNIQYF.

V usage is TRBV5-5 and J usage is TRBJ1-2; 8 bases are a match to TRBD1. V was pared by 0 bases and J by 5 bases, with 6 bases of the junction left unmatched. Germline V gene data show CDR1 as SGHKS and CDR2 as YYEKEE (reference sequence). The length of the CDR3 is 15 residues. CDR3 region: CASSLAQTGVYGYTF. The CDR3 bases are TGTGCCAGCAGCTTGGCCCAGACAGGGGTGTATGGCTACACCTTC.

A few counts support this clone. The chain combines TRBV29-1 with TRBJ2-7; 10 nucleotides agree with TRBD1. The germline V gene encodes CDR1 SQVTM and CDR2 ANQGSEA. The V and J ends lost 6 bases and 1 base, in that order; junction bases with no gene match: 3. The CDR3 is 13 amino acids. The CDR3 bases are TGCAGCGTAAGGACAGGGGGATCCTACGAGCAGTACTTC. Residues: CSVRTGGSYEQYF.

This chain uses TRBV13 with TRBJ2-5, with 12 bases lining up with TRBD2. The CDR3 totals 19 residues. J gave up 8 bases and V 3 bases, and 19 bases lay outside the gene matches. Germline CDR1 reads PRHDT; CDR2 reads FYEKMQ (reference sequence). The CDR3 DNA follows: TGTGCCAGCAGCTTGGGGCTAGCGGGAGGGCCAGCCCAGTCGGGAACCCAGTACTTC. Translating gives CASSLGLAGGPAQSGTQYF.

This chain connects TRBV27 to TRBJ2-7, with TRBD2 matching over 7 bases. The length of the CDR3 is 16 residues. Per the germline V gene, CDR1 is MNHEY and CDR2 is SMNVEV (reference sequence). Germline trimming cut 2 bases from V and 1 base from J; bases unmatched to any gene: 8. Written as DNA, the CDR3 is TGTGCCAGCAGTTTAACCTACCCGGGACTATCCTACGAGCAGTACTTC. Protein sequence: CASSLTYPGLSYEQYF.

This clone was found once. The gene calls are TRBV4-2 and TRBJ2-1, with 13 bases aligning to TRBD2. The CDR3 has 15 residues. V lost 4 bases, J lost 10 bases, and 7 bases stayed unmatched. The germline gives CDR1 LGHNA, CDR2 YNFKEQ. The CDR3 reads CASSPRLAGGEEQFF. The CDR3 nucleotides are TGTGCCAGCAGCCCCCGACTAGCGGGGGGAGAGGAGCAGTTCTTC.

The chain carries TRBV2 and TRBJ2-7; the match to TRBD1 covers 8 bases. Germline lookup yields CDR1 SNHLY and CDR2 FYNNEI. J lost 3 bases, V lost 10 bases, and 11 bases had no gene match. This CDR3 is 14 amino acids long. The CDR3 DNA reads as TGTGCCACCCTTACCGGACAGGGCGACTACGAGCAGTACTTC. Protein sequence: CATLTGQGDYEQYF.

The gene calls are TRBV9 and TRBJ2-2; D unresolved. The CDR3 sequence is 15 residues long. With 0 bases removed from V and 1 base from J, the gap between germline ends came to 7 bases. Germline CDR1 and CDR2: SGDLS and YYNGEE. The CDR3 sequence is CASSVAGLNTGELFF. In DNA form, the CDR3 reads TGTGCCAGCAGCGTAGCCGGGTTGAACACCGGGGAGCTGTTTTTT.

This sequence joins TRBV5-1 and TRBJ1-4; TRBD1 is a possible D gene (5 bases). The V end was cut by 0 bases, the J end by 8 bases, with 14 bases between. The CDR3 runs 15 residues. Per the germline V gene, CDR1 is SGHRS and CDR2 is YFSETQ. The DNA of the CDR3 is TGCGCCAGCAGCTTGGCCCCGGGGGGAAGGGAAAAACTGTTTTTT. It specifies CASSLAPGGREKLFF.

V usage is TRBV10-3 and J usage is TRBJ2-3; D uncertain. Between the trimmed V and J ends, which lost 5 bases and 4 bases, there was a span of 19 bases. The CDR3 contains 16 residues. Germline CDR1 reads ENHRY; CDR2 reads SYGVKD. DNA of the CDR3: TGTGCCATCAGTCCTCAGGCTCTAGGCGGCCCAGATACGCAGTATTTT. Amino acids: CAISPQALGGPDTQYF.

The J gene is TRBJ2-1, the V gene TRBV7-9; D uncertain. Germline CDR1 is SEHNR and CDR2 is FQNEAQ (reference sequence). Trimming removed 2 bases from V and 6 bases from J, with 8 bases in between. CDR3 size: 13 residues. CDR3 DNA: TGTGCCAGCAGCTTACAAAACGGCAATGAGCAGTTCTTC. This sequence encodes CASSLQNGNEQFF.

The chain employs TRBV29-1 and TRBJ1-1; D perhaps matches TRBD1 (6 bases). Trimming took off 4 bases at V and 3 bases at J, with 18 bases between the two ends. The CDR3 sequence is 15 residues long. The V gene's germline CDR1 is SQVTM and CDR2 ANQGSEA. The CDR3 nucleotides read TGCAGCGTTGCCTGGGTTGTGAACAGGGACACTGAAGCTTTCTTT. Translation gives CSVAWVVNRDTEAFF.

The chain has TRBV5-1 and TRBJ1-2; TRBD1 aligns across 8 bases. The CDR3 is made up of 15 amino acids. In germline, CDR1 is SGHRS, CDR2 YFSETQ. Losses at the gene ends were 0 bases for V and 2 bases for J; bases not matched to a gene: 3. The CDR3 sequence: CASSLEGQGNYGYTF. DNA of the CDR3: TGCGCCAGCAGCTTGGAAGGACAGGGAAACTATGGCTACACCTTC.

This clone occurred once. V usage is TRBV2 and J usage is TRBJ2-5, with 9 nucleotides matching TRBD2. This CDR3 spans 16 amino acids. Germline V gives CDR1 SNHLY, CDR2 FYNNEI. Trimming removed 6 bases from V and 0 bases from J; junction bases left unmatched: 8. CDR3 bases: TGTGCCAGCAGGTCGGGCAGCGGGGGGTACCAAGAGACCCAGTACTTC. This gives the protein CASRSGSGGYQETQYF.

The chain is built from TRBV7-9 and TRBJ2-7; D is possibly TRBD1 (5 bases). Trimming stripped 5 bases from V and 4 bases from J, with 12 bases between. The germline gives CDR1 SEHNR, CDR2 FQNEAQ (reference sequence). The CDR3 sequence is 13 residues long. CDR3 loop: CASSPPQGYEQYF. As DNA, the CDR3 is TGTGCCAGCAGCCCCCCCCAGGGATACGAGCAGTACTTC.